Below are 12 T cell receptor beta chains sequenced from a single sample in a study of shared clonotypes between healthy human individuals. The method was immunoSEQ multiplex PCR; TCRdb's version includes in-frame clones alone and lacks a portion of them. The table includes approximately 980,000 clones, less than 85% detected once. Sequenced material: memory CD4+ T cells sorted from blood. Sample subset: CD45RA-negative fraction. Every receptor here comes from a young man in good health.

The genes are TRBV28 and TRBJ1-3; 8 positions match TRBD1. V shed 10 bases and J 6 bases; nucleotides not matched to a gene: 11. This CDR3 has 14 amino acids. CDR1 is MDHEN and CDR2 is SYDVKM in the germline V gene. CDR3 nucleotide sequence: TGTGCCACGACTGACAGGGGAAGAGAAAACACCATATATTTT. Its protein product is CATTDRGRENTIYF.

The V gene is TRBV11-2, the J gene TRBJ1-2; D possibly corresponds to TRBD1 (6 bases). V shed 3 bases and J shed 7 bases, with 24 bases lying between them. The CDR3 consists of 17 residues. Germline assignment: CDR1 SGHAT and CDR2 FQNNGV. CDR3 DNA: TGTGCCAGCAGCTTGATAGGGGGATCTCAAAATACAGGTGGCTACACCTTC. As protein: CASSLIGGSQNTGGYTF.

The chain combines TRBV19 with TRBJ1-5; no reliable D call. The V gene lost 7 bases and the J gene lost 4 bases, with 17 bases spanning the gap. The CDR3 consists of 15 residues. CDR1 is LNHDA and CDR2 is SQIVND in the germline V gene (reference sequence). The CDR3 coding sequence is TGTGCCAGTAACACACGAACGGGAGGGAATCAGCCCCAGCATTTT. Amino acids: CASNTRTGGNQPQHF. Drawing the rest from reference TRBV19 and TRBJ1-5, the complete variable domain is DGGITQSPKYLFRKEGQNVTLSCEQNLNHDAMYWYRQDPGQGLRLIYYSQIVNDFQKGDIAEGYSVSREKKESFPLTVTSAQKNPTAFYLCASNTRTGGNQPQHFGDGTRLSIL.

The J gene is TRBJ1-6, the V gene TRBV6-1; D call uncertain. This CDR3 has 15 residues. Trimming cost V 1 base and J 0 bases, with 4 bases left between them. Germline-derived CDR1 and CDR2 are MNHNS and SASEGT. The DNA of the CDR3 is TGTGCCAGCAGTGAAGAGGACTCCTATAATTCACCCCTCCACTTT. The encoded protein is CASSEEDSYNSPLHF.

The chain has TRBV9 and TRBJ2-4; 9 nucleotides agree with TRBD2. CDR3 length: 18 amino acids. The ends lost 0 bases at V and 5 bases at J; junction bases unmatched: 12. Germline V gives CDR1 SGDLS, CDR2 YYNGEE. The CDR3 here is CASSVGTLAGTEENIQYF. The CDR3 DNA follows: TGTGCCAGCAGCGTAGGAACCCTAGCGGGGACGGAGGAAAACATTCAGTACTTC.

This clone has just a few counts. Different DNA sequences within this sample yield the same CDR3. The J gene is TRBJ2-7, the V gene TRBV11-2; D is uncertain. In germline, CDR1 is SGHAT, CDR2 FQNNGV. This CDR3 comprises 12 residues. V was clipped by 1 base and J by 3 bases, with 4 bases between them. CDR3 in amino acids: CASSLAGYEQYF. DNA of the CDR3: TGTGCCAGCAGCTTAGCGGGCTACGAGCAGTACTTC.

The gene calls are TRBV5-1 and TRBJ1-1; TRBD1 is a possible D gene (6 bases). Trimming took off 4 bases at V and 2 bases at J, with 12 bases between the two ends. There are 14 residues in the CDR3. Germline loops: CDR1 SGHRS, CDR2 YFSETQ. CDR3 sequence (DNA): TGCGCCAGCAGCCCACGGACAGACAACACTGAAGCTTTCTTT. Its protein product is CASSPRTDNTEAFF.

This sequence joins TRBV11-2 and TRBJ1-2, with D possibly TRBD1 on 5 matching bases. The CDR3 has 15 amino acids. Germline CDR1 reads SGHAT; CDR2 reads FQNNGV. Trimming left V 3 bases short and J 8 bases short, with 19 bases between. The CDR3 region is CASSFAWGRDGGYTF. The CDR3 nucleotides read TGTGCCAGCAGCTTTGCCTGGGGCAGGGACGGGGGCTACACCTTC.

The CDR3 protein is CASSEYQGANTGELFF. The CDR3 nucleotides are TGTGCCAGCAGTGAATATCAGGGGGCGAACACCGGGGAGCTGTTTTTT. The chain uses TRBV6-1 and TRBJ2-2; 7 nucleotides align to TRBD1. The CDR3 loop spans 16 amino acids. Germline loops: CDR1 MNHNS, CDR2 SASEGT. After removal of 2 bases from V and 0 bases from J, the junction contained 3 bases not matched to a gene.

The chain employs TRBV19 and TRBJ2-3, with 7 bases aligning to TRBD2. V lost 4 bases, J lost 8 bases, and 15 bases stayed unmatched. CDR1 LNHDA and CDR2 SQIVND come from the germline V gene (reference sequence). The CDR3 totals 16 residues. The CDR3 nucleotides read TGTGCCAGTAGTAATGGACTAGTTCAAGTTTTTGGTACGCAGTATTTT. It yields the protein CASSNGLVQVFGTQYF.

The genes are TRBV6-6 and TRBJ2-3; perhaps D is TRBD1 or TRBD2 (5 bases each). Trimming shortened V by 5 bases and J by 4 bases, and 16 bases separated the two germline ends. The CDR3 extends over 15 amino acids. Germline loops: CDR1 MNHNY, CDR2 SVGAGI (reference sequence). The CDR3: CASSMGDPGADTQYF. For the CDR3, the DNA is TGTGCCAGCAGTATGGGGGACCCCGGGGCAGATACGCAGTATTTT.

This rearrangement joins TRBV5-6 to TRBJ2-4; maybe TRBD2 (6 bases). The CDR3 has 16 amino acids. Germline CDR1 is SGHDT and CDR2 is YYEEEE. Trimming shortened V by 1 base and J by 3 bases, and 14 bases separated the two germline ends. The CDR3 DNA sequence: TGTGCCAGCAGCTTGTGGACGGGAGAGCTCAAAAACATTCAGTACTTC. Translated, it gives CASSLWTGELKNIQYF.